Below are 10 T cell receptor beta chains sequenced from a single sample in a study of regulatory T cells in long-lasting Graves disease. Specified time point: newly diagnosed GD, antithyroid drugs for less than 3 months. Construction of the TCR library relied on RNA isolated from PBMCs. Investigators prepared the TCR beta libraries by applying iRepertoire HTBI primers and Arm-PCR of CDR3 regions. MiXCR, run by TCRdb on the multiplex PCR reads, gives a single entry per CDR3 protein. There are hundreds of thousands of distinct CDR3 sequences in the sample; roughly 15% occur only once, and 18% lies in the top ten. The same data also contributed to another study, on T cells in Graves' hyperthyroidism and ophthalmopathy.

The starting material was peripheral blood mononuclear cells (PBMCs), obtained at new diagnosis, from a patient treated with antithyroid drugs. Receptor source: a young woman with Graves disease.

This clonotype was counted only a few times. The gene calls are TRBV16 and TRBJ1-5; no clear D gene. Germline V CDR1 and CDR2: KGHSY, FQNENV. CDR3 length equals 14 residues. V was trimmed by 0 bases and J by 1 base, leaving 4 bases between them. CDR3: CASSQSVSNQPQHF. The CDR3 nucleotides are TGTGCCAGCAGCCAATCCGTCAGCAATCAGCCCCAGCATTTT.

This clonotype was counted many times. The gene calls are TRBV12-3 or TRBV12-4 and TRBJ1-3, with D unresolved. The CDR3 has 14 amino acids. Trimming took 4 bases from V and 0 from J, leaving 7 bases between them. CDR3: CASSYVSSGNTIYF. The CDR3 DNA sequence: TGTGCCAGCAGTTATGTCTCCTCTGGAAACACCATATATTTT.

V usage is TRBV10-2 and J usage is TRBJ2-3; TRBD1 or TRBD2 may be the D gene (7 bases each). This CDR3 is built from 16 residues. V shed 4 bases and J shed 4 bases, with 18 bases lying between them. Per germline, CDR1 WSHSY and CDR2 SAAADI. DNA for the CDR3: TGCGCCAGCAGTGGACAGGGAGGGCCCGGAGCAGATACGCAGTATTTT. Translated, it gives CASSGQGGPGADTQYF.

There are many counts of this clonotype. The chain links TRBV20-1 to TRBJ1-5; 9 nucleotides match TRBD1. J gave up 1 base and V 5 bases, and 3 bases lay outside the gene matches. The CDR3 is 14 residues long. The germline V gene has CDR1 DFQATT and CDR2 SNEGSKA (reference sequence). The CDR3 nucleotides read TGCAGTGCTGTACAGGGGGCCAGCAATCAGCCCCAGCATTTT. Its protein is CSAVQGASNQPQHF.

This clonotype has at least ten counts. The chain carries TRBV6-5 and TRBJ2-1, with a tentative D call TRBD2 (7 bases). This CDR3 is 18 amino acids long. Germline values: CDR1 MNHEY, CDR2 SVGAGI. Trimming removed 2 bases from V and 2 bases from J, with 19 bases in between. The CDR3 protein is CASSYHFLGGGAYNEQFF. DNA of the CDR3: TGTGCCAGCAGTTACCATTTTTTGGGAGGGGGGGCCTACAATGAGCAGTTCTTC.

This chain connects TRBV6-1 to TRBJ2-1, with 14 bases aligning to TRBD2. Germline trimming cut 6 bases from V and 8 bases from J; bases unmatched to any gene: 6. CDR1 and CDR2 from the germline V gene are MNHNS and SASEGT. The CDR3 has 15 residues. The chain's CDR3 is CASSAGTSGSYEQFF. CDR3 DNA sequence: TGTGCCAGCAGCGCTGGGACTAGCGGGAGCTATGAGCAGTTCTTC.

This clonotype turned up a few times. J is TRBJ2-6 and V is TRBV15; no clear D. The germline V gene encodes CDR1 LNHNV and CDR2 YYDKDF (reference sequence). Deletions cut 1 base from V and 0 bases from J, with 7 bases between. The length of the CDR3 is 16 residues. CDR3 residues: CATSRVLDSGANVLTF. CDR3 sequence (DNA): TGTGCCACCAGCAGAGTACTGGACTCTGGGGCCAACGTCCTGACTTTC.

The chain combines TRBV5-1 with TRBJ1-4; 7 nucleotides agree with TRBD1. This CDR3 has 14 amino acids. Germline CDR1 and CDR2: SGHRS and YFSETQ. Trimming removed 1 base from V and 6 bases from J; junction bases left unmatched: 3. CDR3 nucleotides: TGCGCCAGCAGCTTGAGGACAGGCGATGAAAAACTGTTTTTT. This gives the protein CASSLRTGDEKLFF.

This chain joins TRBV7-6 and TRBJ2-7; D may correspond to TRBD1 or TRBD2 (6 bases each). V lost 1 base, J lost 6 bases, and 13 bases lay in between. In germline, CDR1 is SGHVS, CDR2 FNYEAQ. CDR3 length: 14 residues. In nucleotides, the CDR3 is TGTGCCAGCAGCTTAGACCCGGGGGCGGCCGAGCAGTACTTC. Amino acid sequence: CASSLDPGAAEQYF.

Details on this clonotype: This may stem from a read error, because a much larger clone lies one nucleotide away. This chain joins TRBV27 and TRBJ2-2; the match to TRBD2 covers 9 bases. Per the germline V gene, CDR1 is MNHEY and CDR2 is SMNVEV (reference sequence). The CDR3 totals 18 residues. In DNA form, the CDR3 reads TGTGCCAGCAGTTTCCGGCCTAAGACTAGCGGCTACACCGGGGGGCTGTTTTTT. It yields the protein CASSFRPKTSGYTGGLFF.